The 4 T cell receptor beta chains listed next were all sequenced from one sample in a study of blood T cell repertoires in COVID-19. Assay: immunoSEQ multiplex PCR; the TCRdb copy retains only in-frame clones and omits some. The sample has 110,000 or so clones; about four fifths are singletons. Sequenced input: peripheral blood. The source is a woman between 35 and 50 years old with acute or convalescent COVID-19.

This clone has just a few counts. This chain connects TRBV24-1 to TRBJ2-7; 9 nucleotides match TRBD1. This CDR3 region has 18 residues. Losses at the gene ends were 6 bases for V and 2 bases for J; bases not matched to a gene: 16. CDR1 is KGHDR, CDR2 SFDVKD, per germline. DNA of the CDR3: TGTGCCACCAGTTTAACGCGACCGACAGGGGGAGGTACCTACGAGCAGTACTTC. Translating it yields CATSLTRPTGGGTYEQYF.

This chain uses TRBV7-3 with TRBJ2-1; TRBD2 agrees at 12 bases. The CDR3 runs 15 residues. After removal of 5 bases from V and 7 bases from J, the junction contained 6 bases not matched to a gene. Germline V gene sequence: CDR1 SGHTA, CDR2 FQGTGA. The DNA of the CDR3 is TGTGCCAGCAGCCCTGGACTAGCGGGGATTAATGAGCAGTTCTTC. It yields the protein CASSPGLAGINEQFF.

The gene calls are TRBV7-6 and TRBJ1-6; 7 bases fit TRBD1. The CDR3 sequence is 16 residues long. Germline trimming cut 1 base from V and 10 bases from J; bases unmatched to any gene: 10. The germline V gene has CDR1 SGHVS and CDR2 FNYEAQ. This CDR3 reads CASSLEGQSVKSPLHF. In DNA, the CDR3 is TGTGCCAGCAGCTTAGAGGGACAGAGCGTGAAGTCACCCCTCCACTTT.

This rearrangement joins TRBV7-2 to TRBJ1-3, with D maybe TRBD1 (6 bases). Germline CDR1 and CDR2: SGHTA and FQGNSA. V was shortened by 1 base and J by 6 bases, with 19 bases between the two germline ends. CDR3 size: 17 residues. CDR3 sequence: CASSLGPTGQRENTIYF. In DNA form, the CDR3 reads TGTGCCAGCAGCTTAGGACCGACAGGTCAAAGGGAAAACACCATATATTTT. The full variable domain, its missing parts supplied by reference TRBV7-2 and TRBJ1-3, is GAGVSQSPSNKVTEKGKDVELRCDPISGHTALYWYRQSLGQGLEFLIYFQGNSAPDKSGLPSDRFSAERTGGSVSTLTIQRTQQEDSAVYLCASSLGPTGQRENTIYFGEGSWLTVV.